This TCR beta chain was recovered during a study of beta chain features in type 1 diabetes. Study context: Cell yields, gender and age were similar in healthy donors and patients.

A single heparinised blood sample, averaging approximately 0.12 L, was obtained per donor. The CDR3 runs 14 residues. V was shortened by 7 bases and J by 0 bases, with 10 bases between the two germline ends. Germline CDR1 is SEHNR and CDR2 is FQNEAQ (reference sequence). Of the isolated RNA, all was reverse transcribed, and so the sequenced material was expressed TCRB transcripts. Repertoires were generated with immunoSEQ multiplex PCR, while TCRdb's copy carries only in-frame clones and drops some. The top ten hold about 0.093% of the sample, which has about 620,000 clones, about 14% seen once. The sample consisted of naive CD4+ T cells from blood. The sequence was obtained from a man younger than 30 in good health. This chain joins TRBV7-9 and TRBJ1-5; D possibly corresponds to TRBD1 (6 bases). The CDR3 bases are TGTGCCAGCACCGAGGGGGGTAGCAATCAGCCCCAGCATTTT. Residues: CASTEGGSNQPQHF.